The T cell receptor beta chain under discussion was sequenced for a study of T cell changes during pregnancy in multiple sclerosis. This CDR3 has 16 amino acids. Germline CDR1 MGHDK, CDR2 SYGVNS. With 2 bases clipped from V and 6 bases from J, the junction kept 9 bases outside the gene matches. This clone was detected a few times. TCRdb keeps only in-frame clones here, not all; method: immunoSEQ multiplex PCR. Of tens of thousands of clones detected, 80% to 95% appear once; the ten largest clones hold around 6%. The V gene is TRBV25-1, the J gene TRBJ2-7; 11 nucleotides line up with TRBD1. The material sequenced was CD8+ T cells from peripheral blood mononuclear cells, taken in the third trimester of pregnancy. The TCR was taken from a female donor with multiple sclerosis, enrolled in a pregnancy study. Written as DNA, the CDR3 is TGTGCCAGCAGTGAACTTATTAGGGACAGGGGGATCGAGCAGTACTTC. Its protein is CASSELIRDRGIEQYF.